Listed below are T cell receptor beta chains from one sample, sequenced in a study of beta chain features in type 1 diabetes. The data were produced by immunoSEQ multiplex PCR, yet TCRdb's version contains in-frame clones alone and is incomplete. The repertoire holds 450,000 or so clones, roughly 10% seen once, with approximately 0.045% in the top ten. Sequenced material: naive CD4+ T cells from blood. These receptors were collected from a woman aged 18-29 years in good health. The conserved cysteine and the conserved F or W are not part of the CDR3 here. The D gene is left open where the match is weak. Some rows have no size entry. The others give once, few or many, or a class for an expanded clone.

>NA|TRBV7-2|TRBJ1-1|NA
ASSISMNTEAF
>NA|TRBV13|TRBJ2-6|few
ASSLGGAGANVLT
>NA|TRBV21-1|TRBJ1-5|few
ASSDRGHQPQH
>NA|TRBV23-1|TRBJ2-5|few
ASSPGRAIETQY
>NA|TRBV14|TRBJ2-5|many
ASSHSGTQY
>TRBD1|TRBV18|TRBJ1-1|NA
ASSRETGEITEAF
>NA|TRBV5-1|TRBJ2-3|few
ASSLAVDTRGTDTQY
>NA|TRBV29-1|TRBJ2-1|NA
SALAGSDEQF
>TRBD1|TRBV5-6|TRBJ1-6|NA
ASSSPGQKETLDSPLH
>TRBD2|TRBV18|TRBJ2-3|NA
ASLKGLAGDTQY
>TRBD2|TRBV7-3|TRBJ2-3|NA
ASSFGLAGYTDTQY
>NA|TRBV6-1|TRBJ2-5|NA
ASSGSTLFPPETQY
>NA|TRBV5-1|TRBJ2-3|NA
ASSSLPRSTDTQY
>TRBD1|TRBV29-1|TRBJ2-1|few
SSKTGPYNEQF
>NA|TRBV7-2|TRBJ2-3|many
ASSLDTDTQY
>TRBD1|TRBV7-7|TRBJ2-5|NA
ASSLLTGQQETQY
>NA|TRBV30|TRBJ2-3|NA
AWSSGTDTQY
>TRBD1|TRBV7-9|TRBJ1-3|few
ASSLKGPTGLV
>TRBD2|TRBV7-3|TRBJ2-2|few
ASSSHSGRNTGELF
>NA|TRBV2|TRBJ1-5|NA
ASSEGVPGNQPQH
>NA|TRBV29-1|TRBJ1-2|NA
SVARGTYT
>NA|TRBV7-2|TRBJ2-5|NA
ASSPRSAGTQY
>TRBD2|TRBV14|TRBJ2-1|few
ASSPGGSSYNEQF
>NA|TRBV20-1|TRBJ1-4|few
SAGTGEKLF
>NA|TRBV27|TRBJ2-1|NA
ASSLGHNYNEQF
>TRBD1|TRBV30|TRBJ2-7|many
AWSALGTVSEQY
>TRBD1|TRBV29-1|TRBJ2-3|NA
SLRTGAGDTQY
>TRBD2|TRBV29-1|TRBJ2-3|few
SVERTPSGGTDTQY
>NA|TRBV21-1|TRBJ2-3|NA
ASSKVGEGEGTDTQY
>NA|TRBV12-5|TRBJ1-2|NA
ASGFPRAGQTNYGYT
>NA|TRBV5-1|TRBJ2-5|NA
ASSLLLGPAQETQY
>NA|TRBV4-2|TRBJ2-3|NA
ASSRGGWGLTDTQY
>TRBD1|TRBV7-2|TRBJ2-3|few
ASSLGRGGPYTQY
>NA|TRBV7-9|TRBJ1-1|few
ASSLGSYTEAF
>TRBD2|TRBV4-3|TRBJ2-5|NA
ASSAGTSGETQY
>NA|TRBV4-1|TRBJ2-7|few
ASSQDIKDGAVEQY
>NA|TRBV5-6|TRBJ1-4|NA
ASSRTEFNEKLF
>NA|TRBV9|TRBJ2-5|NA
ASSVDPGHQETQY
>NA|TRBV9|TRBJ2-7|NA
ASSPRGITYEQY
>TRBD1|TRBV7-6|TRBJ2-1|NA
ASSSLPGTDNEQF
>NA|TRBV7-9|TRBJ2-3|few
ASSLMASSTDTQY
>TRBD1|TRBV25-1|TRBJ2-3|few
ASRPQGAGDTQY
>NA|TRBV29-1|TRBJ1-4|NA
SAQGSNEKLF